Shown below are 28 T cell receptor beta chains from a single sample sequenced in a study of neoadjuvant anti-PD-1 for oral cavity cancer. Generated by immunoSEQ multiplex PCR, the TCRdb table keeps only in-frame clones and is missing some. The sample lists more than 5,500 clones, around 50% occurring once. Regarding time point: after neoadjuvant nivolumab, at surgical resection. Sequencing used tumor tissue, obtained after nivolumab (anti-PD-1) treatment. These receptors all come from a person aged 40-85 years with oral cavity squamous cell carcinoma.

This clone was picked up one time. The gene calls are TRBV19 and TRBJ2-1, with 12 positions matching TRBD2. The germline V gene encodes CDR1 LNHDA and CDR2 SQIVND (reference sequence). This CDR3 comprises 16 residues. The ends lost 0 bases at V and 8 bases at J; junction bases unmatched: 5. The CDR3 DNA reads as TGTGCCAGTAGTATAGATGGACTAGCGGGAAGGGATGAGCAGTTCTTC. Translating gives CASSIDGLAGRDEQFF.

The rearrangement links TRBV5-5 to TRBJ2-6; D call uncertain. Deletions cut 1 base from V and 3 bases from J, with 8 bases between. The CDR3 spans 15 residues. Per germline, CDR1 SGHKS and CDR2 YYEKEE (reference sequence). The CDR3 spells CASSLRTFGANVLTF. CDR3 in DNA: TGTGCCAGCAGCTTGAGGACCTTTGGGGCCAACGTCCTGACTTTC. The whole variable domain, remainder taken from reference TRBV5-5 and TRBJ2-6, is DAGVTQSPTHLIKTRGQQVTLRCSPISGHKSVSWYQQVLGQGPQFIFQYYEKEERGRGNFPDRFSARQFPNYSSELNVNALLLGDSALYLCASSLRTFGANVLTFGAGSRLTVL.

By frequency in the sample, this clone is medium-sized. J is TRBJ2-3 and V is TRBV4-1; D is unresolved. The length of the CDR3 is 15 residues. Germline values: CDR1 MGHRA, CDR2 YSYEKL. V lost 0 bases to trimming and J lost 0 bases, with 7 bases between them. The CDR3, as DNA: TGCGCCAGCAGCCAAGAGTCCAGAAGCACAGATACGCAGTATTTT. As protein: CASSQESRSTDTQYF.

This chain uses TRBV28 with TRBJ1-3; the match to TRBD1 covers 8 bases. The V segment lost 5 bases and the J segment 2 bases; nucleotides outside the gene matches: 8. Per germline, CDR1 MDHEN and CDR2 SYDVKM. The CDR3 loop spans 16 amino acids. The CDR3 reads CASSLPGTGTGNTIYF. The CDR3, as DNA: TGTGCCAGCAGTCTACCCGGGACAGGCACTGGAAACACCATATATTTT.

This chain joins TRBV28 and TRBJ2-7, with 7 bases identical to TRBD2. J was trimmed by 4 bases and V by 2 bases; bases with no gene match: 8. The germline gives CDR1 MDHEN, CDR2 SYDVKM. The CDR3 has 15 amino acids. The CDR3 region is CASSLSGREKYEQYF. The CDR3 region has the DNA TGTGCCAGCAGTTTAAGTGGGCGGGAGAAATACGAGCAGTACTTC. Full variable domain (rest looked up from reference TRBV28 and TRBJ2-7): DVKVTQSSRYLVKRTGEKVFLECVQDMDHENMFWYRQDPGLGLRLIYFSYDVKMKEKGDIPEGYSVSREKKERFSLILESASTNQTSMYLCASSLSGREKYEQYFGPGTRLTVT.

V gene TRBV27 combines with J gene TRBJ1-2; 9 bases align to TRBD1. Trimming cost V 5 bases and J 4 bases; bases outside gene matches: 8. In germline, CDR1 is MNHEY, CDR2 SMNVEV (reference sequence). The CDR3 is 15 residues long. The CDR3 loop is CASSRTGGFSYGYTF. CDR3 nucleotides: TGTGCCAGCAGTAGAACAGGGGGCTTTAGCTATGGCTACACCTTC.

This sequence joins TRBV28 and TRBJ2-5, with TRBD1 matching over 8 bases. This CDR3 has 16 residues. CDR1 and CDR2 from the germline V gene are MDHEN and SYDVKM. V was pared by 2 bases and J by 1 base, with 6 bases of the junction left unmatched. In DNA form, the CDR3 reads TGTGCCAGCAGTTTACCCCAGGGGGCAGCCCAAGAGACCCAGTACTTC. It encodes CASSLPQGAAQETQYF.

This clone was picked up a small number of times. V gene TRBV2 combines with J gene TRBJ1-2; D is perhaps TRBD1 (5 bases). The V gene lost 4 bases and the J gene lost 6 bases, with 12 bases spanning the gap. The CDR3 spans 13 residues. Germline CDR1 and CDR2: SNHLY and FYNNEI. CDR3 sequence reads: CASSVQGWDGYTF. Here the CDR3 DNA reads TGTGCCAGCAGTGTGCAGGGCTGGGATGGCTACACCTTC.

This clone was seen only a few times. J is TRBJ2-7 and V is TRBV6-6; TRBD2 matches at 12 bases. Germline loops: CDR1 MNHNY, CDR2 SVGAGI (reference sequence). CDR3 size: 14 residues. V trimming: 7 bases; J trimming: 4 bases; junction bases outside the gene matches: 5. The CDR3 nucleotides are TGTGCCAGCATTGGGACTAGCGGGTTGTACGAGCAGTACTTC. This gives the protein CASIGTSGLYEQYF.

This chain connects TRBV7-9 to TRBJ2-2; D remains unclear. Germline V gene data show CDR1 as SEHNR and CDR2 as FQNEAQ (reference sequence). V was pared by 3 bases and J by 5 bases, with 4 bases between. The CDR3 has 12 residues. CDR3 protein: CASSFNTGELFF. The CDR3 DNA is TGTGCCAGCAGCTTCAATACCGGGGAGCTGTTTTTT.

The rearrangement links TRBV28 to TRBJ2-2; D is perhaps TRBD2 (5 bases). This CDR3 has 17 amino acids. Germline CDR1 MDHEN, CDR2 SYDVKM. V shed 3 bases and J shed 5 bases, with 19 bases lying between them. CDR3 coding DNA: TGTGCCAGCAGTTTGGCAAGCGGTCTTGTCCGGACCGGGGAGCTGTTTTTT. Its protein product is CASSLASGLVRTGELFF.

Only a few counts were recorded for this clone. V and J are TRBV7-6 and TRBJ2-1; D not certain. The CDR3 contains 12 residues. V was shortened by 1 base and J by 5 bases, with 3 bases between the two germline ends. Germline CDR1 and CDR2: SGHVS and FNYEAQ. The CDR3 spells CASSLVNNEQFF. As DNA, the CDR3 is TGTGCCAGCAGCTTAGTCAACAATGAGCAGTTCTTC.

Concerning this clone itself: Different DNA sequences within this sample yield the same CDR3. The gene calls are TRBV25-1 and TRBJ1-5, with D tentatively TRBD1 (5 bases). This CDR3 contains 14 residues. Germline V lookup: CDR1 MGHDK, CDR2 SYGVNS. Trimming shortened V by 6 bases and J by 2 bases, and 11 bases separated the two germline ends. The CDR3 DNA reads as TGTGCCAGCAGATCCCAAGGGGGCAATCAGCCCCAGCATTTT. This encodes CASRSQGGNQPQHF.

This chain uses TRBV15 with TRBJ2-7; possibly TRBD1 for D (7 bases). Germline V lookup: CDR1 LNHNV, CDR2 YYDKDF (reference sequence). CDR3 length: 16 amino acids. The V end was cut by 1 base, the J end by 2 bases, with 15 bases between. In DNA form, the CDR3 reads TGTGCCACCAGCAGAGGGGGAGGTCAGGGGGCCTACGAGCAGTACTTC. The encoded protein is CATSRGGGQGAYEQYF.

V is TRBV6-1 and J is TRBJ2-6; 7 bases fit TRBD2. The germline gives CDR1 MNHNS, CDR2 SASEGT. The CDR3 sequence is 15 residues long. V lost 7 bases and J lost 2; bases outside the gene matches: 5. The CDR3 protein is CASNSAGAGANVLTF. In DNA, the CDR3 is TGTGCCAGCAACAGCGCGGGGGCTGGGGCCAACGTCCTGACTTTC.

V and J are TRBV4-1 and TRBJ1-5, with D unresolved. The germline V gene encodes CDR1 MGHRA and CDR2 YSYEKL. This CDR3 comprises 15 residues. V dropped 0 bases and J dropped 4 bases, with 10 bases sitting between them. The CDR3 reads CASSQDPRTNQPQHF. The CDR3 DNA reads TGCGCCAGCAGCCAAGATCCGAGAACGAATCAGCCCCAGCATTTT.

The rearrangement links TRBV5-4 to TRBJ2-7; possibly TRBD2 for D (6 bases). CDR3 size: 13 residues. The V gene lost 2 bases and the J gene lost 4 bases, with 10 bases spanning the gap. The germline V gene encodes CDR1 SGHNT and CDR2 YYREEE (reference sequence). The chain's CDR3 is CASSFMGGYEQYF. In nucleotides, the CDR3 is TGTGCCAGCAGCTTTATGGGGGGATACGAGCAGTACTTC.

This clone was picked up a small number of times. The rearrangement uses TRBV6-1 and TRBJ2-3; 11 positions match TRBD1. From germline, CDR1 is MNHNS and CDR2 SASEGT. V lost 8 bases to trimming and J lost 1 base; unmatched junction nucleotides: 5. This CDR3 comprises 15 residues. Here the CDR3 reads CASGQGALGTDTQYF. The CDR3 DNA follows: TGTGCCAGCGGACAGGGGGCGTTGGGCACAGATACGCAGTATTTT.

This chain links TRBV5-4 with TRBJ2-7, with 10 bases fitting TRBD2. After removal of 3 bases from V and 9 bases from J, the junction contained 3 bases not matched to a gene. In germline, CDR1 is SGHNT, CDR2 YYREEE (reference sequence). This CDR3 spans 12 amino acids. The CDR3 DNA reads TGTGCCAGCAGCTCTCTAGCGGGGGTGCAGTACTTC. Its protein is CASSSLAGVQYF.

J is TRBJ1-2 and V is TRBV5-3; 8 bases agree with TRBD1. TRBV5-3 is marked as an open reading frame, function uncertain. This CDR3 region has 15 residues. V was clipped by 9 bases and J by 5 bases; unmatched bases: 15. This CDR3 is CAILGGGQGKYGYTF. In DNA, the CDR3 is TGTGCCATCCTAGGGGGCGGACAGGGCAAATATGGCTACACCTTC.

The J gene is TRBJ1-4, the V gene TRBV2, with 8 bases matching TRBD1. Trimming removed 11 bases from V and 7 bases from J; junction bases left unmatched: 12. Germline CDR1 reads SNHLY; CDR2 reads FYNNEI. This CDR3 contains 14 residues. Here the CDR3 reads CAFQPDRVIEKLFF. In DNA form, the CDR3 reads TGTGCCTTCCAGCCGGACAGGGTGATTGAAAAACTGTTTTTT. The entire variable domain, with the rest obtained from reference TRBV2 and TRBJ1-4, is as follows: EPEVTQTPSHQVTQMGQEVILRCVPISNHLYFYWYRQILGQKVEFLVSFYNNEISEKSEIFDDQFSVERPDGSNFTLKIRSTKLEDSAMYFCAFQPDRVIEKLFFGSGTQLSVL.

This clone appeared a single time. The V and J genes are TRBV18 and TRBJ2-7, with 10 bases aligning to TRBD2. V gave up 6 bases and J gave up 2 bases; unmatched junction bases: 4. In germline, CDR1 is KGHSH, CDR2 LQKENI. The CDR3 runs to 14 residues. The CDR3 DNA is TGTGCCAGCTCTTCGAGCGGGGGGGCCTACGAGCAGTACTTC. Its protein is CASSSSGGAYEQYF.

The chain is built from TRBV2 and TRBJ2-3, with D uncertain. Germline CDR1 reads SNHLY; CDR2 reads FYNNEI. Trimming removed 6 bases from V and 3 bases from J, with 7 bases in between. There are 12 residues in the CDR3. CDR3 amino acids: CASRGITDTQYF. The CDR3 DNA follows: TGTGCCAGCAGGGGAATAACAGATACGCAGTATTTT.

This clone was detected a few times. The chain has TRBV5-6 and TRBJ1-2, with D possibly matching TRBD1 (5 bases). The CDR3 runs to 15 residues. V shed 4 bases and J shed 6 bases, with 19 bases lying between them. The germline CDR1 and CDR2 sequences are SGHDT and YYEEEE. The CDR3 DNA sequence: TGTGCCAGCAGCCGTGAGGACACATGGGCGCATGGCTACACCTTC. It encodes CASSREDTWAHGYTF.

This clone showed up just a few times. The V gene is TRBV2, the J gene TRBJ2-1; D is possibly TRBD2 (5 bases). The V end lost 2 bases, the J end lost 4 bases, and 9 bases lay between the germline ends. The CDR3 is made up of 14 amino acids. Germline V gene sequence: CDR1 SNHLY, CDR2 FYNNEI. The CDR3 region has the DNA TGTGCCAGCAGTGAAAGGACTGCTTACAATGAGCAGTTCTTC. Amino acid sequence: CASSERTAYNEQFF.

This clone is large by share. This sequence joins TRBV7-9 and TRBJ1-4; D is possibly TRBD1 (5 bases). V gave up 6 bases and J gave up 6 bases, with 14 bases separating them. Germline values: CDR1 SEHNR, CDR2 FQNEAQ (reference sequence). The length of the CDR3 is 14 residues. CDR3 DNA sequence: TGTGCCAGCAGTCGCCGACAGAGGGATGAAAAACTGTTTTTT. Protein sequence: CASSRRQRDEKLFF.

The V and J genes are TRBV5-1 and TRBJ1-1; D not resolved. CDR1 and CDR2 (germline): SGHRS, YFSETQ. The V gene lost 0 bases and the J gene lost 2 bases, with 5 bases spanning the gap. This CDR3 has 13 residues. CDR3: CASSLERNTEAFF. CDR3 DNA: TGCGCCAGCAGCTTGGAGAGAAACACTGAAGCTTTCTTT.

In its sample, this clone was seen once. V is TRBV6-1 and J is TRBJ1-4; D is uncertain. The CDR3 spans 14 residues. V was pared by 4 bases and J by 6 bases, with 12 bases between. CDR1 and CDR2 from the germline V gene are MNHNS and SASEGT. CDR3 residues: CASSVAGFDEKLFF. The CDR3, as DNA: TGTGCCAGCAGTGTCGCGGGTTTTGATGAAAAACTGTTTTTT.